Listed below are T cell receptor beta chains from one sample, sequenced in a study of T cell repertoires in ileal Crohn's disease. Here immunoSEQ multiplex PCR was the method, and the copy in TCRdb shows in-frame clones only, minus some. The profile shows approximately 15,000 clones, about three quarters of them singletons. Material: ileal tissue. These receptors came from an adult with Crohn's disease. CDR3s include the opening cysteine and the closing phenylalanine or tryptophan. The order of the fields is clone size, D gene, CDR3 length, V gene, J gene, CDR3 DNA, CDR3 protein. A D gene is named only where the DNA matches it firmly. Clone size is shown for a subset of rows, as once, few, many or a class of expanded clone.

size: .; D: TRBD2; length: 14; V: TRBV4-3; J: TRBJ2-7; DNA: TGCGCCAGCAGCCCGACACCGGGGGGCTACGAGCAGTACTTC; CDR3: CASSPTPGGYEQYF
size: few; D: .; length: 15; V: TRBV5-1; J: TRBJ2-2; DNA: TGCGCCAGCAGCTTGCAGGAGTCGAACACCGGGGAGCTGTTTTTT; CDR3: CASSLQESNTGELFF
size: .; D: TRBD1; length: 16; V: TRBV18; J: TRBJ2-1; DNA: TGTGCCAGCTCATCGCAACAGGGGGCGATCCACAATGAGCAGTTCTTC; CDR3: CASSSQQGAIHNEQFF
size: once; D: .; length: 13; V: TRBV18; J: TRBJ2-7; DNA: TGTGCCAGCTCACCACTACAGGGTTACGAGCAGTACTTC; CDR3: CASSPLQGYEQYF
size: few; D: TRBD2; length: 15; V: TRBV28; J: TRBJ2-7; DNA: TGTGCCAGCAGTGTCCCTAGCGGGATGTCCTACGAGCAGTACTTC; CDR3: CASSVPSGMSYEQYF
size: .; D: TRBD1; length: 16; V: TRBV28; J: TRBJ1-4; DNA: TGTGCCAGCAGTTCCGCGGGACAGGGGGTGGGTGAAAAACTGTTTTTT; CDR3: CASSSAGQGVGEKLFF
size: .; D: TRBD2; length: 15; V: TRBV19; J: TRBJ2-1; DNA: TGTGCCGTGGCCCCGTTAGCGGGAGTGTTGGCTGAGCAGTTCTTC; CDR3: CAVAPLAGVLAEQFF
size: .; D: .; length: 15; V: TRBV6-5; J: TRBJ1-6; DNA: TGTGCCAGCAGCCCTAAAGGGGGGGTTAATTCACCCCTCCACTTT; CDR3: CASSPKGGVNSPLHF
size: few; D: .; length: 16; V: TRBV27; J: TRBJ2-3; DNA: TGTGCCAGCAGTTTAAAGAGGACTCCGGCGAGGGATACGCAGTATTTT; CDR3: CASSLKRTPARDTQYF
size: .; D: .; length: 14; V: TRBV6-1; J: TRBJ2-2; DNA: TGTGCCAGCAGTATACAGAAACTGAGCGGGGAGCTGTTTTTT; CDR3: CASSIQKLSGELFF
size: .; D: .; length: 9; V: TRBV10-2; J: TRBJ2-1; DNA: TGCGCCAGCGGGAGTGAGCAGTTCTTC; CDR3: CASGSEQFF
size: .; D: TRBD2; length: 14; V: TRBV28; J: TRBJ2-7; DNA: TGTGCCAGCAGTTTTGTTAGCGGGAGCCTCGAGCAGTACTTC; CDR3: CASSFVSGSLEQYF
size: few; D: .; length: 13; V: TRBV10-2; J: TRBJ1-5; DNA: TGCGCCACCCAGGGATATAGCAATCAGCCCCAGCATTTT; CDR3: CATQGYSNQPQHF
size: .; D: .; length: 15; V: TRBV5-5; J: TRBJ2-5; DNA: TGTGCCAGCAGCCCCTTCGTTGGGGTCCAAGAGACCCAGTACTTC; CDR3: CASSPFVGVQETQYF
size: few; D: TRBD2; length: 14; V: TRBV29-1; J: TRBJ2-3; DNA: TGCAGCGTTGAACAGGGAGGGTCCACAGATACGCAGTATTTT; CDR3: CSVEQGGSTDTQYF
size: .; D: TRBD2; length: 14; V: TRBV5-4; J: TRBJ2-2; DNA: TGTGCCAGCAGTAGACTAGCGGACACCGGGGAGCTGTTTTTT; CDR3: CASSRLADTGELFF
size: .; D: .; length: 11; V: TRBV2; J: TRBJ1-2; DNA: TGTGCCAGCAGCCTCGGACGGCACTCCTTCTTC; CDR3: CASSLGRHSFF
size: .; D: .; length: 13; V: TRBV7-2; J: TRBJ1-1; DNA: TGTGCCAGCAGCTTAGGAGGGGACACTGAAGCTTTCTTT; CDR3: CASSLGGDTEAFF
size: .; D: .; length: 14; V: TRBV7-2; J: TRBJ2-4; DNA: TGTGCCAGCCTACCCCGGGTCGGGTCTAACATTCAGTACTTC; CDR3: CASLPRVGSNIQYF
size: .; D: .; length: 16; V: TRBV25-1; J: TRBJ2-1; DNA: TGTGCCAGCAGCGGGACCATGGGGAACTCCTACAATGAGCAGTTCTTC; CDR3: CASSGTMGNSYNEQFF
size: .; D: TRBD2; length: 13; V: TRBV2; J: TRBJ2-7; DNA: TGTGCCAGCAGTACTACGGGGGGTGGGGAGCAGTACTTC; CDR3: CASSTTGGGEQYF
size: .; D: TRBD2; length: 18; V: TRBV2; J: TRBJ2-2; DNA: TGTGCCAGCAGCACGACTAGCGGGGGGGCCCGATCCACCGGGGAGCTGTTTTTT; CDR3: CASSTTSGGARSTGELFF
size: .; D: TRBD2; length: 16; V: TRBV9; J: TRBJ2-1; DNA: TGTGCCAGCAGCGTTCGGACTAGCGGGATTTGGAATGAGCAGTTCTTC; CDR3: CASSVRTSGIWNEQFF
size: few; D: TRBD1; length: 16; V: TRBV4-3; J: TRBJ1-4; DNA: TGCGCCAGCAGCCAAGACCCAGGGGGCGATATGGGAAAACTGTTTTTT; CDR3: CASSQDPGGDMGKLFF
size: once; D: TRBD1; length: 16; V: TRBV11-2; J: TRBJ1-1; DNA: TGTGCCAGCAGCTTAGTCCAGGGGGGGGTAGGGACTGAAGCTTTCTTT; CDR3: CASSLVQGGVGTEAFF
size: .; D: .; length: 12; V: TRBV7-9; J: TRBJ2-7; DNA: TGTGCCAGCAGCTCGGGACTCTACGAGCAGTACTTC; CDR3: CASSSGLYEQYF